The 5 T cell receptor beta chains given below trace back to one sample, sequenced in a study of cytomegalovirus exposure and HLA in healthy donors. This PCR relied on a set of 60 Vbeta primers and 13 Jbeta primers. Produced via immunoSEQ multiplex PCR; TCRdb's table is partial and in-frame only. This sample has some 180,000 clones, with roughly 8.7% found just once. The sequenced sample was PBMCs. The receptors come from a woman aged 30 to 39 in good health and CMV-seropositive.

In this sample, this clone turned up a few times. J is TRBJ1-1 and V is TRBV11-2; tentative D call: TRBD1 (5 bases). This CDR3 comprises 14 residues. CDR1 and CDR2 (germline): SGHAT, FQNNGV. The germline V and J ends were trimmed by 6 bases and 6 bases, with 17 bases remaining between them. The CDR3, as DNA: TGTGCCAGCAGTCTACAGGTGCGGGGGTCTGAAGCTTTCTTT. This translates into CASSLQVRGSEAFF.

This chain joins TRBV4-1 and TRBJ2-7, with TRBD1 matching over 7 bases. The CDR3 has 14 amino acids. With V trimmed by 4 bases and J by 7 bases, 10 bases remained unmatched. CDR1 is MGHRA and CDR2 is YSYEKL in the germline V gene. Here the CDR3 DNA reads TGCGCCAGCAGCCGCAAGCCCGAGGGGGCGGAGCAGTACTTC. This translates into CASSRKPEGAEQYF.

This clone has more than one count but fewer than ten. Other DNA sequences from this sample encode an identical CDR3 as well. The chain joins TRBV5-1 to TRBJ2-3, with D unresolved. Germline assignment: CDR1 SGHRS and CDR2 YFSETQ. V was clipped by 1 base and J by 5 bases, with 5 bases between them. This CDR3 has 12 amino acids. In DNA form, the CDR3 reads TGCGCCAGCAGCTTGTCCGGAGATACGCAGTATTTT. Translated: CASSLSGDTQYF.

This clone was counted between two and nine times. The DNA for the CDR3 is TGTGCCAGCAGCAACGGGCTAGCGGGAGATCTAGGGTATAGCACAGATACGCAGTATTTT. Translating it yields CASSNGLAGDLGYSTDTQYF. The chain recombines TRBV7-8 with TRBJ2-3, with 10 bases identical to TRBD2. From germline, CDR1 is SGHVS and CDR2 FQNEAQ. This CDR3 has 20 amino acids. V shed 5 bases and J 0 bases; nucleotides not matched to a gene: 17.

This clone was detected only a few times. This chain uses TRBV30 with TRBJ2-3; no definite D call. Germline V gives CDR1 GTSNPN, CDR2 SVGIG (reference sequence). This CDR3 region has 12 residues. Deletions cut 2 bases from V and 2 bases from J, with 5 bases between. CDR3 loop: CAWSLLTDTQYF. In nucleotides, the CDR3 is TGTGCCTGGAGTCTACTCACAGATACGCAGTATTTT. Full variable domain (outside the CDR3, taken from reference TRBV30 and TRBJ2-3): SQTIHQWPATLVQPVGSPLSLECTVEGTSNPNLYWYRQAAGRGLQLLFYSVGIGQISSEVPQNLSASRPQDRQFILSSKKLLLSDSGFYLCAWSLLTDTQYFGPGTRLTVL.